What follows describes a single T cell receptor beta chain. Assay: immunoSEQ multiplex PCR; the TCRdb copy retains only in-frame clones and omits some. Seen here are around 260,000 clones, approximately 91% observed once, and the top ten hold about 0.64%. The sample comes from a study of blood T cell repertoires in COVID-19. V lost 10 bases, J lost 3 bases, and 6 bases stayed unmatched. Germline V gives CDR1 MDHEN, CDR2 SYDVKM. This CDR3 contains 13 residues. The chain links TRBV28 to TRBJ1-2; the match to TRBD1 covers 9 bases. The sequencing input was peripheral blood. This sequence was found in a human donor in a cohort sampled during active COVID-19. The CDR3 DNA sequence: TGTGCCACCTCACGGACAGGGGACTATGGCTACACCTTC. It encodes CATSRTGDYGYTF.